This is a list of T cell receptor beta chains from one sample in a study of cytomegalovirus exposure and HLA in healthy donors. Some clones are missing from TCRdb's copy, which holds only in-frame ones; the method was immunoSEQ multiplex PCR. The data contain approximately 120,000 clones, just under 75% of them singletons. Source material: PBMCs. These receptors were obtained from a man in his sixties in good health and CMV-seropositive. Each CDR3 is given with its conserved first and last residue. Fields, in order: J gene, V gene, CDR3 protein.

J gene: TRBJ2-7
V gene: TRBV7-9
CDR3 protein: CASSDDWDRGPFEQYF

J gene: TRBJ2-7
V gene: TRBV11-1
CDR3 protein: CASSSHRGPSYEQYF

J gene: TRBJ1-6
V gene: TRBV7-3
CDR3 protein: CASSLTGQNSPLHF

J gene: TRBJ1-4
V gene: TRBV6-1
CDR3 protein: CASSEGIGGLAGRHTNEKLFF

J gene: TRBJ2-1
V gene: TRBV7-9
CDR3 protein: CSSSLGTFQGDEQFF

J gene: TRBJ1-6
V gene: TRBV4-2
CDR3 protein: CASSQEVMRDNSPLHF

J gene: TRBJ1-4
V gene: TRBV2
CDR3 protein: CASIRGDEKLFF

J gene: TRBJ2-3
V gene: TRBV27
CDR3 protein: CASSPITGVTDTQYF

J gene: TRBJ2-5
V gene: TRBV5-1
CDR3 protein: CASSLASGGLLETQYF

J gene: TRBJ1-6
V gene: TRBV6-1
CDR3 protein: CASTPTGGGSPLHF

J gene: TRBJ1-4
V gene: TRBV28
CDR3 protein: CASSVQGAGEKLFF

J gene: TRBJ2-3
V gene: TRBV4-1
CDR3 protein: CASSRSGGATDTQYF

J gene: TRBJ2-7
V gene: TRBV18
CDR3 protein: CASSPANTYEQYF

J gene: TRBJ2-5
V gene: TRBV28
CDR3 protein: CASSPLDIQETQYF

J gene: TRBJ1-4
V gene: TRBV28
CDR3 protein: CAIEDTRLEKLFF